The clone carrying this T cell receptor beta chain was picked up a small number of times. This entry belongs to a study of OX40 agonist ivuxolimab in advanced cancers. Data came from immunoSEQ multiplex PCR; TCRdb stores just in-frame clones and leaves some out. Among tens of thousands of clones, around 82% were seen once, and the ten largest hold about 4%. CDR3 size: 14 residues. Germline trimming cut 2 bases from V and 4 bases from J; bases unmatched to any gene: 5. CDR1 is MDHEN and CDR2 is SYDVKM in the germline V gene. V usage is TRBV28 and J usage is TRBJ2-7; 7 bases fit TRBD1. This material consisted of CD4+ or CD8+ T cells sorted from blood, taken in a trial of the OX40 agonist ivuxolimab. This TCR was recovered from an adult with an advanced solid tumor such as melanoma, head and neck, liver or kidney cancer. The CDR3 region is CASSLNRGTYEQYF. The CDR3 DNA reads TGTGCCAGCAGTTTAAACAGGGGAACGTACGAGCAGTACTTC.